This TCR beta chain was observed in a study of blood T cells in healthy people across ages (dated by TCRdb to 2013 to 2016). Turning to the overall study: Template switching captured roughly one uniquely barcoded TCR beta cDNA molecule per two T cells in model experiments. Using deep sequencing normalized with unique cDNA molecular identifiers, the study measured how TCR beta repertoire diversity changes with age. The donors were divided into four age groups: young (average around 15 years), middle-aged (about 40), aged (approximately 59) and long-lived (roughly 82). To avoid experimental bias, donors of different ages were distributed randomly across sequencing lanes. For two donors (one aged 18 to 29 and one aged 80 or older), the study analyzed two additional independent replicas of 1 million unique cDNA reads from the same blood draw.

The CDR3 contains 12 residues, cysteine and phenylalanine counted. Solely the CDR3 DNA is kept, with 36 bases framed from the first base. A distance of 10 bases separates the germline ends of V and J, which lose 4 bases and 5 bases respectively. From the germline V gene, CDR1 is SGHDT and CDR2 is YYEEEE. General conclusions and limits of the study: Because profiling used bulk unsorted PBMCs, naive and antigen-experienced compartments could not be compared conclusively. A strong correlation was found between observed TCR beta diversity and the percentage of naive T cells measured by flow cytometry. Because donor CMV infection status was unknown, age-related changes in expanded clonotypes were potentially confounded. Observed TCR beta diversity per million T cells fell roughly linearly with age, and a significant reduction was already apparent by age approximately 40. Compared with the aged group, the long-lived group had more naive CD4+ T cells, fewer expanded clones and increased TCR diversity, a pattern suggesting age selection. Estimates of total diversity based on one million sequenced T cells were considered lower bounds and underestimates.

Library method: 5' RACE. The sample was run on an Illumina HiSeq 2500. A second PCR of roughly 6 to 12 cycles was performed with a sample-barcoded 5' primer and a J-beta primer mix. Each TCR beta cDNA molecule received a unique molecular identifier from a template-switch 5' adaptor carrying 12 random nucleotides. Each sample yielded at least 2.5 million CDR3-containing paired-end reads. The Mint cDNA synthesis kit, primed by a TRBC-specific oligonucleotide, was used to synthesize first-strand cDNA from all RNA. Following uracil-DNA glycosylase treatment, a first 18-cycle PCR with universal primers M1SS and BC2_uni_R was performed on all cDNA. The paper's data handling went like this. For normalization, 1 million high-quality reads, each with a distinct molecular identifier, were randomly selected from each sample. Instead of being binned into consensus sequences, reads with shared molecular identifiers were discarded. MiTCR, set to a Q25 quality threshold and the strictest error-elimination algorithm, was used for CDR3 identification, clonotype clustering and error correction. Lower-bound total TCR beta diversity was estimated with a nonparametric unseen species model using Euler transformation. TCRdb ran its own pipeline on the public reads, namely fastp trimming at Q25 and MiXCR clone calling, and kept in-frame beta chains. When rows share a CDR3 protein, they turn into one entry using the most common DNA and genes. TCRdb, not the authors, supplied the V and J calls. The sample table holds about 830,000 distinct CDR3 sequences, of which 62% were seen once. The leading ten clones occupy 28% of the sample.

The roughly 37 donors, aged about 6 to 100 years, were systemically healthy Caucasian individuals from Russia. Roughly 10 milliliters of peripheral blood were drawn from each donor into EDTA-treated Vacutainer tubes. Ficoll-Paque density-gradient centrifugation was used to isolate PBMCs, with at least 7 million per sample. Trizol reagent was used to extract total RNA from the PBMCs, yielding at least 5 micrograms per sample. For every donor, an aliquot of PBMCs went through flow cytometry to measure the percentages of naive CD45RAhigh/CD27high T cells. Regarding this clonotype: It lacks a known antigen. Base qualities are not recorded, but no much larger clone differs from it by a single base.

Here the chain combines TRBV5-6 and TRBJ2-7; there is no confident call for the D gene. The sequence came from a young man in good health. Sequencing was done on a sample of blood. The DNA sequence reads TGTGCCAGCAGCGTGGAAGGGAACGAGCAGTACTTC. Its coded protein is CASSVEGNEQYF.